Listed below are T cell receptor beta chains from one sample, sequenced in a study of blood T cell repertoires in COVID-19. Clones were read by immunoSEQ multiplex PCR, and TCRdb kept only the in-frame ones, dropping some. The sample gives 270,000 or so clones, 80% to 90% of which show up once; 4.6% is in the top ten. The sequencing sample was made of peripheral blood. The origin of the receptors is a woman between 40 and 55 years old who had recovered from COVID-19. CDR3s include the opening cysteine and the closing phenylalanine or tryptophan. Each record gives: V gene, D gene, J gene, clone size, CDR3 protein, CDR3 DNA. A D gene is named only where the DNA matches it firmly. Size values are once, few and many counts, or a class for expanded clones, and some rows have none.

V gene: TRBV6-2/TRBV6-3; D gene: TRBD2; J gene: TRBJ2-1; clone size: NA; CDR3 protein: CASSYSGTSGRDYNEQFF; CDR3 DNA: TGTGCCAGCAGTTACTCTGGGACTAGCGGGAGAGACTACAATGAGCAGTTCTTC
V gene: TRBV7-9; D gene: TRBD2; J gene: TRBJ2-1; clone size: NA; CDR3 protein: CASSLRGTPPYNEQFF; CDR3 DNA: TGTGCCAGCAGCTTGCGGGGGACCCCTCCCTACAATGAGCAGTTCTTC
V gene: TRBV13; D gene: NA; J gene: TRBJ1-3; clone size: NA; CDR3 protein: CASSDNRDTLNTIYF; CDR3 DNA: TGTGCCAGCAGCGACAACCGGGACACGTTAAACACCATATATTTT
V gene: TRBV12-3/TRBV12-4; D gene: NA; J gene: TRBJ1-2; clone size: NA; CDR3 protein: CASKSGDYGYTF; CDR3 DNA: TGTGCCAGCAAATCGGGAGACTATGGCTACACCTTC
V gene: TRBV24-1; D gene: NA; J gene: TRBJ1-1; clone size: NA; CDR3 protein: CATSDPDSEAFF; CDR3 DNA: TGTGCCACCAGTGACCCAGATTCTGAAGCTTTCTTT
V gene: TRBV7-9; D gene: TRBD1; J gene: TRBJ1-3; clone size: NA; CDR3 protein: CASSFKQGEPGNTIYF; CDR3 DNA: TGTGCCAGCAGCTTCAAACAGGGGGAACCTGGAAACACCATATATTTT
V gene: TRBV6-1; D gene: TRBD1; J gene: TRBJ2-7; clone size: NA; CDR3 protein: CASSEAGLIRGEQYF; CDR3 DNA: TGTGCCAGCAGTGAAGCGGGGTTGATCAGGGGGGAGCAGTACTTC
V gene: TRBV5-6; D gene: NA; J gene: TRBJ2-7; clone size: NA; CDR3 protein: CASSSSSYEQYF; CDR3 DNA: TGTGCCAGCAGCTCCTCCTCCTACGAGCAGTACTTC
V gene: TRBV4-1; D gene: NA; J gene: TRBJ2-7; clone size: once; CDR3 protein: CASSQVDSLYEQYF; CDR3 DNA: TGCGCCAGCAGCCAAGTAGACTCTCTCTACGAGCAGTACTTC
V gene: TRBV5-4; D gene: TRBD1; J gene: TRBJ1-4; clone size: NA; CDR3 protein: CASSEDRAPLGSGEKLFF; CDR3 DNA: TGTGCCAGCAGCGAGGACAGGGCCCCCCTTGGCTCTGGCGAAAAACTGTTTTTT
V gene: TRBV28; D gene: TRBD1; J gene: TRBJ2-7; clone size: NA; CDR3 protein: CASWAPGQVSYEQYF; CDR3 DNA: TGTGCCAGCTGGGCCCCGGGACAGGTCTCCTACGAGCAGTACTTC
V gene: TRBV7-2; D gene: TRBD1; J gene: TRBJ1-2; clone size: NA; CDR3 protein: CASSRGQAVYGYTF; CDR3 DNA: TGTGCCAGCAGCAGAGGACAGGCGGTCTATGGCTACACCTTC
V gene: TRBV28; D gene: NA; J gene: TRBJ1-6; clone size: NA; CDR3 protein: CASSFPKGGYNSPLHF; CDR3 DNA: TGTGCCAGCAGTTTCCCCAAAGGGGGCTATAATTCACCCCTCCACTTT
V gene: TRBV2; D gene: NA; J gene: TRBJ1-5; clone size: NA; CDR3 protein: CASSPQGPSNQPQHF; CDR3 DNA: TGTGCCTCATCCCCACAGGGACCCAGCAATCAGCCCCAGCATTTT
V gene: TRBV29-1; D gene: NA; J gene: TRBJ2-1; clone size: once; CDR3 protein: CSVDLGLVVNEQFF; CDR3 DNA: TGCAGCGTTGATTTGGGGCTAGTGGTTAATGAGCAGTTCTTC
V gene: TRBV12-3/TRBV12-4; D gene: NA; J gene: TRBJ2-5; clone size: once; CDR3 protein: CASHRSGETQYF; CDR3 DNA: TGTGCCAGTCACCGGTCGGGAGAGACCCAGTACTTC
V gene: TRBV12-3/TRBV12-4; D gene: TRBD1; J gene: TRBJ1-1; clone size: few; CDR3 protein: CASSPGTGLFF; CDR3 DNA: TGTGCCAGCAGTCCCGGGACAGGTCTTTTCTTT
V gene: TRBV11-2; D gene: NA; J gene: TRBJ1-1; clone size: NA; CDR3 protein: CASSAVTGMGTEAFF; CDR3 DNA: TGTGCCAGCAGCGCTGTTACAGGGATGGGCACTGAAGCTTTCTTT
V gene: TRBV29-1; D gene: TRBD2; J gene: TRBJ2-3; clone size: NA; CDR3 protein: CSVTWTSGSRDTQYF; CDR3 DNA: TGCAGCGTTACCTGGACTAGCGGGAGTAGAGATACGCAGTATTTT
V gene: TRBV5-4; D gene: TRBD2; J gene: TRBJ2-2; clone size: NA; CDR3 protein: CASSLEAGRGGELFF; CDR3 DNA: TGTGCCAGCAGCTTGGAGGCCGGGAGGGGCGGGGAGCTGTTTTTT